Listed here are 31 T cell receptor beta chains from one sample, sequenced in a study of T cell changes during pregnancy in multiple sclerosis. Clones were read by immunoSEQ multiplex PCR, and TCRdb kept only the in-frame ones, dropping some. The table has some 60,000 clones, 80% to 95% seen once; the top ten hold less than 3.5%. Here the sequenced sample was peripheral blood, taken in the third trimester of pregnancy. These receptors were obtained from a female donor in good health, enrolled as a control in a pregnancy study.

The rearrangement links TRBV6-5 to TRBJ1-4; TRBD1 is a possible D gene (5 bases). Trimming left V 7 bases short and J 0 bases short, with 12 bases between. The CDR3 length is 15 residues. Germline lookup yields CDR1 MNHEY and CDR2 SVGAGI. The CDR3 region is CASTPSGSTNEKLFF. DNA for the CDR3: TGTGCCAGCACTCCTTCAGGGTCAACTAATGAAAAACTGTTTTTT.

The rearrangement uses TRBV18 and TRBJ1-5, with unresolved D. CDR1 KGHSH and CDR2 LQKENI come from the germline V gene. Trimming stripped 3 bases from V and 3 bases from J, with 9 bases between. CDR3 length equals 14 residues. CDR3: CASSPEGFNQPQHF. The CDR3 DNA is TGTGCCAGCTCACCGGAGGGATTCAATCAGCCCCAGCATTTT.

Points on this clone: Compared with germline, one end of the junction differs, possibly owing to a read error. The rearrangement joins TRBV4-2 to TRBJ1-2, with 9 nucleotides matching TRBD1. This CDR3 is 15 amino acids long. CDR1 and CDR2 from the germline V gene are LGHNA and YNFKEQ. The CDR3 protein is CASSKDDRGDYGYTF. The CDR3 DNA follows: TGTGCCAGCAGCAAAGACGACAGGGGGGACTATGGCTACACCTTC.

This clone was recorded once. V gene TRBV27 combines with J gene TRBJ2-5; D remains unclear. The V end was cut by 6 bases, the J end by 5 bases, with 16 bases between. The CDR3 runs to 14 residues. Per germline, CDR1 MNHEY and CDR2 SMNVEV (reference sequence). The CDR3 loop is CASRRTLGKETQYF. The CDR3 bases are TGTGCCAGCAGGCGAACGTTGGGCAAGGAGACCCAGTACTTC.

The V gene is TRBV4-3, the J gene TRBJ2-5, with TRBD2 matching 14 bases. Germline CDR1 reads LGHNA; CDR2 reads YSLEER. Losses at the gene ends were 5 bases for V and 7 bases for J; bases not matched to a gene: 3. The CDR3 consists of 14 residues. CDR3 nucleotide sequence: TGCGCCAGCAGCGTCGGGACTAGCGGGGGGACCCAGTACTTC. The encoded protein is CASSVGTSGGTQYF.

This clone was picked up one time. This chain links TRBV7-2 with TRBJ2-1, with D possibly TRBD2 on 5 matching bases. V was cut by 5 bases and J by 3 bases, with 11 bases left in between. Germline lookup yields CDR1 SGHTA and CDR2 FQGNSA. The CDR3 loop spans 14 amino acids. Written as DNA, the CDR3 is TGTGCCAGCAGCGAAGGGAGCTACTACAATGAGCAGTTCTTC. It yields the protein CASSEGSYYNEQFF.

This sequence joins TRBV5-6 and TRBJ2-3; tentatively, D is TRBD2 (5 bases). Per germline, CDR1 SGHDT and CDR2 YYEEEE. Trimming removed 3 bases from V and 0 bases from J, with 11 bases in between. This CDR3 has 15 amino acids. CDR3 in amino acids: CASSSTRGSTDTQYF. DNA of the CDR3: TGTGCCAGCAGCTCCACTAGAGGGAGCACAGATACGCAGTATTTT.

This chain links TRBV13 with TRBJ2-2; D uncertain. Germline-derived CDR1 and CDR2 are PRHDT and FYEKMQ (reference sequence). The V gene lost 1 base and the J gene lost 6 bases, with 12 bases spanning the gap. The CDR3 has 15 amino acids. This CDR3 is CASSLEAPRSGELFF. Here the CDR3 DNA reads TGTGCCAGCAGCTTAGAAGCCCCCAGGTCCGGGGAGCTGTTTTTT.

This clone was recorded once. The chain joins TRBV19 to TRBJ2-7; no clear D. The germline V gene has CDR1 LNHDA and CDR2 SQIVND (reference sequence). The V and J ends lost 3 bases and 0 bases respectively, with 9 bases between them. The CDR3 has 14 residues. CDR3 sequence reads: CASSILHSSYEQYF. As DNA, the CDR3 is TGTGCCAGTAGTATCCTTCACAGCTCCTACGAGCAGTACTTC.

This clone was recorded only once. Here the CDR3 DNA reads TGTGCCAGCAGCTGGGGGACTGGCGGGAGCACAGATACGCAGTATTTT. Translated: CASSWGTGGSTDTQYF. This chain links TRBV5-8 with TRBJ2-3; a possible D gene is TRBD2 (6 bases). Trimming removed 3 bases from V and 0 bases from J, with 14 bases in between. Germline values: CDR1 SGHTS, CDR2 YDEGEE. There are 16 residues in the CDR3. Supplemented by reference TRBV5-8 and TRBJ2-3, the full variable domain reads EAGVTQSPTHLIKTRGQQATLRCSPISGHTSVYWYQQALGLGLQFLLWYDEGEERNRGNFPPRFSGRQFPNYSSELNVNALELEDSALYLCASSWGTGGSTDTQYFGPGTRLTVL.

This chain uses TRBV6-5 with TRBJ1-1, with D possibly TRBD1 on 5 matching bases. CDR1 is MNHEY, CDR2 SVGAGI, per germline. CDR3 length: 12 residues. Trimming took 4 bases from V and 8 from J, leaving 11 bases between them. DNA of the CDR3: TGTGCCAGCAGTTCCCCCAGGGCCGAAGCTTTCTTT. Residues: CASSSPRAEAFF.

This clone was observed once. V is TRBV21-1 and J is TRBJ1-4; the listed D gene, TRBD1, was not tested against the DNA. TRBV21-1 is an annotated pseudogene. This CDR3 has 15 amino acids. The CDR3 DNA sequence: TGTGCCAGGGGGGCCCGGGACGGAACTAATGAAAAACTGTTTTTT. Protein sequence: CARGARDGTNEKLFF.

The chain joins TRBV2 to TRBJ1-5; D is perhaps TRBD1 (6 bases). The V gene's germline CDR1 is SNHLY and CDR2 FYNNEI. Trimming removed 6 bases at V and 5 bases at J, with 14 bases between. The CDR3 runs to 14 residues. DNA for the CDR3: TGTGCCAGCAGCCCAACAGGGATTGATCAGCCCCAGCATTTT. As protein: CASSPTGIDQPQHF.

This chain links TRBV21-1 with TRBJ2-1; the table's D call, TRBD2, has no DNA check behind it. TRBV21-1 is a pseudogene locus. This CDR3 spans 21 amino acids. The CDR3 DNA reads as TGTGCCAGCAGCAAAAGAGGTAGGGGACTAGCGGGAGGAGGGGGAAAGAATGAGCAGTTCTTC. Translation: CASSKRGRGLAGGGGKNEQFF.

V gene TRBV7-2 combines with J gene TRBJ2-3; 7 bases fit TRBD2. From germline, CDR1 is SGHTA and CDR2 FQGNSA. CDR3 size: 14 residues. V lost 5 bases, J lost 7 bases, and 9 bases stayed unmatched. The CDR3 DNA follows: TGTGCCAGCAGCCCGGGGGGAGGAGCAAATACGCAGTATTTT. Residues: CASSPGGGANTQYF.

By share, this clone ranks as medium-sized. This rearrangement joins TRBV6-4 to TRBJ1-6; the match to TRBD1 covers 8 bases. The CDR3 length is 13 residues. Germline V lookup: CDR1 MRHNA, CDR2 SNTAGT. With 6 bases clipped from V and 5 bases from J, the junction kept 0 bases outside the gene matches. This chain's CDR3 is CASRTGDNSPLHF. In DNA form, the CDR3 reads TGTGCCAGCAGGACAGGGGATAATTCACCCCTCCACTTT.

The chain carries TRBV5-4 and TRBJ1-2; 11 positions match TRBD1. There are 15 residues in the CDR3. Germline lookup yields CDR1 SGHNT and CDR2 YYREEE (reference sequence). V was clipped by 3 bases and J by 4 bases; unmatched bases: 5. The CDR3 loop is CASSSGQGAVYGYTF. CDR3 DNA sequence: TGTGCCAGCAGCTCCGGACAGGGGGCGGTCTATGGCTACACCTTC.

The table lists this clone with a few counts. The chain employs TRBV19 and TRBJ1-3; no reliable D call. The CDR3 loop spans 12 amino acids. CDR1 and CDR2 (germline): LNHDA, SQIVND (reference sequence). Deletions cut 5 bases from V and 1 base from J, with 3 bases between. CDR3 in DNA: TGTGCCAGTAGTCCATCTGGAAACACCATATATTTT. Its protein is CASSPSGNTIYF.

V is TRBV19 and J is TRBJ2-2, with a weak D call TRBD2 (6 bases). CDR1 and CDR2 from the germline V gene are LNHDA and SQIVND (reference sequence). This CDR3 comprises 15 residues. Deletions cut 5 bases from V and 6 bases from J, with 16 bases between. CDR3 nucleotides: TGTGCCAGTAGTTTAGCGGTAGATAACGCCGGGGAGCTGTTTTTT. Translated, it gives CASSLAVDNAGELFF.

The rearrangement uses TRBV27 and TRBJ2-1, with D tentatively TRBD2 (6 bases). This CDR3 is 16 amino acids long. Trimming stripped 2 bases from V and 2 bases from J, with 13 bases between. Germline CDR1 is MNHEY and CDR2 is SMNVEV (reference sequence). The CDR3 reads CASSLAGRTTYNEQFF. DNA of the CDR3: TGTGCCAGCAGTTTAGCCGGGAGAACTACCTACAATGAGCAGTTCTTC.

V usage is TRBV7-9 and J usage is TRBJ1-2; tentative D call: TRBD1 (6 bases). The CDR3 has 12 amino acids. V lost 5 bases and J 8 bases, leaving 12 bases between the germline ends. Germline V CDR1 and CDR2: SEHNR, FQNEAQ (reference sequence). CDR3 in DNA: TGTGCCAGCAGCCCCCTGGGGGCCGGCTACACCTTC. This translates into CASSPLGAGYTF.

This clone was detected a few times. The chain carries TRBV5-1 and TRBJ1-2, with TRBD1 as a possible D gene (5 bases). The CDR3 is 14 residues long. Germline loops: CDR1 SGHRS, CDR2 YFSETQ. Between the trimmed V and J ends, which lost 3 bases and 6 bases, there was a span of 15 bases. This CDR3 reads CASSSSGFTNGYTF. CDR3 nucleotides: TGCGCCAGCAGCTCCTCAGGGTTCACAAATGGCTACACCTTC.

The chain is built from TRBV5-1 and TRBJ1-4; tentatively, D is TRBD1 (5 bases). The ends were cut back, 0 bases at V and 0 bases at J, with 6 bases in the middle. In germline, CDR1 is SGHRS, CDR2 YFSETQ. This CDR3 has 15 amino acids. The CDR3 region is CASSLAGSTNEKLFF. The CDR3 nucleotides read TGCGCCAGCAGCTTGGCAGGGTCAACTAATGAAAAACTGTTTTTT.

V gene TRBV27 combines with J gene TRBJ1-2; 9 bases line up with TRBD1. There are 15 residues in the CDR3. With 4 bases clipped from V and 6 bases from J, the junction kept 9 bases outside the gene matches. Germline CDR1 and CDR2: MNHEY and SMNVEV (reference sequence). The CDR3 DNA reads as TGTGCCAGCAGTTGGGGGGACAGGGCGGCGAATGGCTACACCTTC. This codes for CASSWGDRAANGYTF.

This chain connects TRBV7-2 to TRBJ1-5, with 9 bases matching TRBD1. The CDR3 is 14 amino acids. Germline assignment: CDR1 SGHTA and CDR2 FQGNSA. V lost 5 bases to trimming and J lost 4 bases; unmatched junction nucleotides: 3. CDR3 in DNA: TGTGCCAGCAGCCGGGACAGGGTTAATCAGCCCCAGCATTTT. It is translated as CASSRDRVNQPQHF.

The J gene is TRBJ2-3, the V gene TRBV10-3; perhaps TRBD1 as D (6 bases). Germline loops: CDR1 ENHRY, CDR2 SYGVKD. This CDR3 is 15 amino acids long. V shed 0 bases and J shed 4 bases, with 11 bases lying between them. CDR3 coding DNA: TGTGCCATCAGTGAGTCCAGGGGTCGCGCAGATACGCAGTATTTT. As protein: CAISESRGRADTQYF.

In its sample, this clone was seen a few times. This chain links TRBV9 with TRBJ2-2; tentatively, D is TRBD1 (6 bases). Looked up from germline, CDR1 is SGDLS and CDR2 is YYNGEE. Trimming took off 1 base at V and 2 bases at J, with 15 bases between the two ends. The CDR3 extends over 17 amino acids. The CDR3 nucleotides read TGTGCCAGCAGCGTATACGCACGGACAGAAAACACCGGGGAGCTGTTTTTT. Its protein is CASSVYARTENTGELFF.

This clone was seen a single time. The chain is built from TRBV7-9 and TRBJ1-2; TRBD1 agrees at 9 bases. V gave up 5 bases and J gave up 7 bases; unmatched junction bases: 11. CDR1 is SEHNR, CDR2 FQNEAQ, per germline (reference sequence). This CDR3 spans 15 amino acids. The CDR3 protein is CASSTNRGLSSGYTF. The CDR3 nucleotides read TGTGCCAGCAGCACCAACAGGGGGCTGAGCTCTGGCTACACCTTC.

V usage is TRBV5-1 and J usage is TRBJ1-4, with 7 bases aligning to TRBD1. Germline V gene lookup returns CDR1 SGHRS and CDR2 YFSETQ. This CDR3 spans 15 amino acids. V lost 4 bases, J lost 8 bases, and 11 bases stayed unmatched. This CDR3 reads CASSPQTGLNEKLFF. The CDR3 bases are TGCGCCAGCAGCCCCCAGACAGGGTTGAACGAAAAACTGTTTTTT.

This chain links TRBV28 with TRBJ1-5; D is unclear. CDR3 length equals 12 residues. Trimming left V 2 bases short and J 4 bases short, with 3 bases between. CDR1 is MDHEN and CDR2 is SYDVKM in the germline V gene. CDR3 DNA: TGTGCCAGCAGTTTAACAAATCAGCCCCAGCATTTT. Residues: CASSLTNQPQHF.

The chain uses TRBV28 and TRBJ1-2, with a weak D call TRBD1 (6 bases). CDR1 is MDHEN and CDR2 is SYDVKM in the germline V gene. Deletions cut 3 bases from V and 0 bases from J, with 20 bases between. The CDR3 totals 18 residues. Written as DNA, the CDR3 is TGTGCCAGCAGTTTCACTCTGACAGGCCCTAGAGCTAACTATGGCTACACCTTC. Translation: CASSFTLTGPRANYGYTF.